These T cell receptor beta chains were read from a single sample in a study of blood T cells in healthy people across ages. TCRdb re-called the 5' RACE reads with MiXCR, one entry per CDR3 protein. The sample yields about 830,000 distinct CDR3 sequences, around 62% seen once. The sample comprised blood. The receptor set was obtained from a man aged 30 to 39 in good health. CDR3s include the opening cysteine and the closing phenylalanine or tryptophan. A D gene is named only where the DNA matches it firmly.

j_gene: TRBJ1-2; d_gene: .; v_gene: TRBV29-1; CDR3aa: CSVEAANYGYTF
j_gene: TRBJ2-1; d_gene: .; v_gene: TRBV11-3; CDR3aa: CASSLRRVDPTNEQFF
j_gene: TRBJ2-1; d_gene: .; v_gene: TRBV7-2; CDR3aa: CASSLIGREQFF
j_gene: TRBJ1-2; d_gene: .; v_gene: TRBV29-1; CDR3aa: CSVVGDYYGYTF
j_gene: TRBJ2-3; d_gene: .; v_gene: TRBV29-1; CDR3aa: CSVDSTQYF
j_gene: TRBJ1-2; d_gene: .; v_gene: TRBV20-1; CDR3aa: CSAPGWGRGYGYTF
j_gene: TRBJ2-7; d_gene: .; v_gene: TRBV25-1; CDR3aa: CASSEWAMGEQYF
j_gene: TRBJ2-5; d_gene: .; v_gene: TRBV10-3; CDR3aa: CAIAEGRMQETQYF
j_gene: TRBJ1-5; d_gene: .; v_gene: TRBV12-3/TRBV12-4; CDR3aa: CASRSGGNQPQHF
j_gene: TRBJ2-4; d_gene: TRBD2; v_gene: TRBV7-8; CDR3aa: CASSYRLAENIQYF
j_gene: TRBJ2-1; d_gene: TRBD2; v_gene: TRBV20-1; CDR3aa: CSAAPLAFNEQFF
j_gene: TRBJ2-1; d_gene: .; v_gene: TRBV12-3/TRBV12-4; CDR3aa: CASSFLQDYNEQFF
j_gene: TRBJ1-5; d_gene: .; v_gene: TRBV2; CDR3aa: CASKEGLSNQPQHF
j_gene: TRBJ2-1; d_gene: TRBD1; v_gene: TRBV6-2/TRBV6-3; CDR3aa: CASSLEGQGADEQFF
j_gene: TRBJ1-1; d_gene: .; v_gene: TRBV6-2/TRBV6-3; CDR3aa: CASTTQHGNTEAFF
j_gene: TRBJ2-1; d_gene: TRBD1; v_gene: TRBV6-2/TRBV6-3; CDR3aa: CASSQDRATQFF
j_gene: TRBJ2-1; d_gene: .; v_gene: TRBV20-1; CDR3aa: CSAREVWGEQFF
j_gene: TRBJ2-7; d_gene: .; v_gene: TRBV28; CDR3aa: CASSPLMSYEQYF
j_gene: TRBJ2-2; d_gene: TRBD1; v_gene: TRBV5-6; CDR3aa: CASSFGKGARTGELFF
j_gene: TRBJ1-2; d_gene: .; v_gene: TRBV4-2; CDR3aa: CASSQEVSAHGYTF
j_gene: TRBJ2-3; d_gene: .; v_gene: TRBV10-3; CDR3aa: CAIPPSKLDTQYF
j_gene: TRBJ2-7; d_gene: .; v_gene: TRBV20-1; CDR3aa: CSARASRDEQYF
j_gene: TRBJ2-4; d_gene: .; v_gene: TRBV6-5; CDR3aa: CASSYAQRAKNIQYF
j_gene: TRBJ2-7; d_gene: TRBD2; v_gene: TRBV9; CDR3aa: CASSGSGGPAYEQYF
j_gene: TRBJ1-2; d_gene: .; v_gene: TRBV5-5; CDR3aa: CASSLEAGPYGYTF
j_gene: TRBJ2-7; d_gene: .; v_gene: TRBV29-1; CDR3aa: CSVRLAGAASYEQYF
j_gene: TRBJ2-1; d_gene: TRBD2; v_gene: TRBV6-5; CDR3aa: CASSYGTSPNNEQFF
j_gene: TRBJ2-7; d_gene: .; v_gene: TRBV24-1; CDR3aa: CATSPGKRYEQYF
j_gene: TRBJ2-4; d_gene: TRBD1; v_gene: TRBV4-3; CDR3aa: CASSRTGDAKNIQYF
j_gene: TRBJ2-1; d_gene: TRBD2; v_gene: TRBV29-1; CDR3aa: CSVAGTRVDEQFF
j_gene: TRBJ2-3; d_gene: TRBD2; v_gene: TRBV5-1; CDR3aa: CASSLVTSGGALTDTQYF
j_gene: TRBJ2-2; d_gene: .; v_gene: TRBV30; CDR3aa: CAGPAGTGELFF
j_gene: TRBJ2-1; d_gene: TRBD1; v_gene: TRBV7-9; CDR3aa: CASSQDRGRYNEQFF
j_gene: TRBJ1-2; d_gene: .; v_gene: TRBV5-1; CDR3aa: CASSFDSRDEPYGYTF
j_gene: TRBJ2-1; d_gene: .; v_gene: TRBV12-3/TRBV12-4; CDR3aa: CASAYLTVSLGMYF
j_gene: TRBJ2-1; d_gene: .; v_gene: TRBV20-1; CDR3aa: CSARGGNNEQFF
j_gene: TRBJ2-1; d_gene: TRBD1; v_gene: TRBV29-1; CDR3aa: CSVPIGGLVNEQFF
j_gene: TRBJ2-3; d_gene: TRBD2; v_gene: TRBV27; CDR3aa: CASILVAGGRDTQYF
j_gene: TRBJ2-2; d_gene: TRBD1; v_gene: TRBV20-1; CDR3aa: CSAGWTGFPGELFF
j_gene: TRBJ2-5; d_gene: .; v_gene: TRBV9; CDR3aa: CASSVVGHTLRDEQYF
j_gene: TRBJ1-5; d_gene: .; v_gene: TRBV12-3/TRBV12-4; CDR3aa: CASTWGVPNQPQHF
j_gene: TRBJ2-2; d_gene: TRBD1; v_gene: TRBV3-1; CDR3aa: CASTLGQGRKDGELFF
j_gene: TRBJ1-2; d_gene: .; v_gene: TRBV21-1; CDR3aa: CASSSHSGAWSYTF
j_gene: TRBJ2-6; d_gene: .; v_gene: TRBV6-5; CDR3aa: CASSWSSGANVLTF
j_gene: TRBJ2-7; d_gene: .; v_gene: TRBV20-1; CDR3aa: CSAPRRSNSYEQYF
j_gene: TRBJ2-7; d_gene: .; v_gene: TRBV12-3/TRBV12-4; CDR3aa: CASRRSSYEQYF
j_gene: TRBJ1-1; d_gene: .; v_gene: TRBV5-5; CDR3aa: CASSYRAMNTEAFF
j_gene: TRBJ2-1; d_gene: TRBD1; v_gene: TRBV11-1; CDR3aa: CASSPKGTGKPYEQFF
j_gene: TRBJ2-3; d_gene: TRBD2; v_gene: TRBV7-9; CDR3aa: CASSSWTSGVADTQYF
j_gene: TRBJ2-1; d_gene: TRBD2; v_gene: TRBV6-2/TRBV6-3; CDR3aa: CASRNSTPGLAGGLAYNEQFF
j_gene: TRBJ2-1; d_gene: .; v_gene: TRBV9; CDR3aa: CASSGSNSEQFF
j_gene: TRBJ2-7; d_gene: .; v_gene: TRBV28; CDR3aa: CASSLKGLEQYF
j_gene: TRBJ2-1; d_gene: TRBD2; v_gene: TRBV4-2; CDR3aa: CASSQPIAGGSYNEQFF
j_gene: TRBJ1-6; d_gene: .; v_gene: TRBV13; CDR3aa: CASSLAQNNSPLHF
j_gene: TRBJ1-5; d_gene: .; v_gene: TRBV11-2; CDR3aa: CASSSREGVNQPQHF
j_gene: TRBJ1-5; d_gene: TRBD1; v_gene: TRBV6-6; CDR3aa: CASSSSRQGNQPQHF
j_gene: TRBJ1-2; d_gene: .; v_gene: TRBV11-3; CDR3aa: CASSFEQGWYGYTF